These T cell receptor beta chains were read from a single sample in a study of blood T cells in healthy people across ages. TCRdb fed the 5' RACE reads into MiXCR, producing one record per CDR3 protein. The profile shows 700,000 or so distinct CDR3 sequences, over 40% of them singletons. Sequencing was performed on blood. The receptors come from a man of 80 years or more in good health. CDR3s include the opening cysteine and the closing phenylalanine or tryptophan. A D gene is named only where the DNA matches it firmly. For some rows the clone size is stated as once, few or many, or as a class when expanded; others skip it.

CDR3aa | CDR3nt | j_gene | d_gene | abundance | v_gene
CSALSSGPQYF | TGCAGTGCTTTGTCTAGCGGACCGCAGTATTTT | TRBJ2-3 | TRBD2 | few | TRBV20-1
CSARGLPGGNYEQYF | TGCAGTGCTAGGGGGCTCCCTGGCGGGAACTACGAGCAGTACTTC | TRBJ2-7 | NA | few | TRBV20-1
CASSLRDTYGYTF | TGTGCCAGCAGTTTAAGGGACACCTATGGCTACACCTTC | TRBJ1-2 | NA | NA | TRBV28
CSATEINGQGFYEQYF | TGCAGTGCAACAGAAATAAACGGACAGGGATTCTACGAGCAGTACTTC | TRBJ2-7 | TRBD1 | NA | TRBV20-1
CSATKARGGNEQYF | TGCAGTGCTACGAAGGCGAGGGGCGGGAACGAGCAGTACTTC | TRBJ2-7 | NA | few | TRBV20-1
CASSTLDGNTQYF | TGTGCCAGCAGCACACTGGACGGCAATACGCAGTATTTT | TRBJ2-3 | NA | NA | TRBV11-3
CASSSGSSYNERFF | TGTGCCAGCAGTAGCGGGAGCTCCTACAATGAGCGGTTCTTC | TRBJ2-1 | TRBD2 | NA | TRBV6-5
CSVEDAREGSYEQYF | TGCAGCGTTGAAGATGCCCGGGAGGGCTCCTACGAGCAGTACTTC | TRBJ2-7 | TRBD2 | many | TRBV29-1
CASSYSVRGGAEQFF | TGTGCCAGCAGTTACTCGGTCAGGGGCGGGGCTGAGCAGTTCTTC | TRBJ2-1 | NA | NA | TRBV6-5
CASRSLTDTQYF | TGTGCCAGCAGGTCCCTCACAGATACGCAGTATTTT | TRBJ2-3 | NA | few | TRBV6-5